This T cell receptor (beta chain) was identified during a study of blood T cell repertoires in COVID-19. As for the study in general: PBMCs, B-cell-depleted T cells, or T cells provided the cDNA or gDNA that made up the material.

This clone was seen more than once but under ten times. Germline assignment: CDR1 SGHKS and CDR2 YYEKEE (reference sequence). J lost 6 bases, V lost 3 bases, and 11 bases had no gene match. CDR3 length: 16 residues. It was during active infection that Seattle patients were enrolled and then longitudinally followed. Repertoires were generated with immunoSEQ multiplex PCR, while TCRdb's copy carries only in-frame clones and drops some. The sample yields roughly 160,000 clones, around 86% seen once. The chain carries TRBV5-5 and TRBJ2-1; TRBD2 matches 8 bases. The clonotype originates from an elderly woman with COVID-19, enrolled during active disease. Sequencing was done on a sample of peripheral blood. The CDR3 reads CASSSGVVAGRNEQFF. In DNA, the CDR3 is TGTGCCAGCAGCTCTGGGGTAGTAGCGGGACGCAATGAGCAGTTCTTC.